In its sample, the clone carrying this TCR beta chain was seen once. Looked up from germline, CDR1 is SQVTM and CDR2 is ANQGSEA. This CDR3 contains 16 residues. The V end lost 5 bases, the J end lost 9 bases, and 26 bases lay between the germline ends. The record originates from a study of blood T cell repertoires in COVID-19. Study-level background: Samples representing acute and convalescent COVID-19 were sourced from the United States, Italy and Spain.

Some clones are missing from TCRdb's copy, which holds only in-frame ones; the method was immunoSEQ multiplex PCR. The repertoire has hundreds of thousands of clones, over 65% of them found once; the top ten carry 2% to 3%. The specimen sequenced was peripheral blood. The genes are TRBV29-1 and TRBJ2-1; perhaps TRBD2 as D (5 bases). The clonotype originates from a woman aged 70 to 79 with active or convalescent COVID-19. Here the CDR3 DNA reads TGCAGCGTTAACACCCAGGACTCACCTCGGTGGAGTGAGCAGTTCTTC. It specifies CSVNTQDSPRWSEQFF.